Shown below are 9 T cell receptor beta chains from a single sample sequenced in a study of early T cells in non-severe SARS-CoV-2 infection (TCRdb year 2021). Library generation was performed with 5' RACE. Data came from a NextSeq 500. In TCRdb, the public reads were trimmed at Q25 with fastp and aligned with MiXCR, with productive beta chains retained. For every CDR3 protein sequence, its rows merge into one entry that carries the most common genes and DNA. The sample data list about 67,000 distinct CDR3 sequences, and approximately 10% of these were observed just once. The ten biggest clones cover about 4.1% of the sample. The source material was whole blood. These receptors all stem from an adult who was a healthcare worker with PCR-confirmed SARS-CoV-2 infection or an uninfected control (not recorded which).

Ten or more counts support this clonotype. The J gene is TRBJ2-7, the V gene TRBV5-1; 9 nucleotides match TRBD1. The junction had 3 bases not matched to a gene; V was cut back by 3 bases and J by 2 bases. Germline V gene sequence: CDR1 SGHRS, CDR2 YFSETQ. This CDR3 spans 14 amino acids. In DNA, the CDR3 is TGCGCCAGCAGCTCCTGGGACAGGGCCTACGAGCAGTACTTC. This encodes CASSSWDRAYEQYF.

This clonotype was seen many times. The CDR3 sequence: CASSRGGGSGGEKLFF. CDR3 coding DNA: TGTGCCAGCTCACGTGGAGGAGGCTCGGGGGGAGAAAAACTGTTTTTT. The chain combines TRBV18 with TRBJ1-4; the D gene is possibly TRBD1 (5 bases). Germline lookup yields CDR1 KGHSH and CDR2 LQKENI. This CDR3 comprises 16 residues. Trimming removed 4 bases at V and 8 bases at J, with 20 bases between.

This clonotype has at least ten counts. The chain joins TRBV20-1 to TRBJ1-4; D possibly corresponds to TRBD1 (5 bases). Trimming stripped 0 bases from V and 0 bases from J, with 11 bases between. The CDR3 length is 16 residues. CDR1 is DFQATT, CDR2 SNEGSKA, per germline (reference sequence). CDR3 sequence (DNA): TGCAGTGCTAGAGATCAAACAGGCGCAACTAATGAAAAACTGTTTTTT. This codes for CSARDQTGATNEKLFF.

This clonotype was counted at least ten times. The V call is TRBV14, the J call TRBJ2-1, with D possibly being TRBD2 (5 bases). The V gene's germline CDR1 is SGHDN and CDR2 FVKESK. The CDR3 extends over 17 amino acids. The ends were cut back, 0 bases at V and 9 bases at J, with 21 bases in the middle. CDR3 DNA: TGTGCCAGCAGCCAAGAACGGCTAGCAAGAGGAGTAGGTGAGCAGTTCTTC. It codes for CASSQERLARGVGEQFF.

This clonotype was seen ten or more times. The rearrangement links TRBV20-1 to TRBJ2-3; 7 positions agree with TRBD2. Per germline, CDR1 DFQATT and CDR2 SNEGSKA (reference sequence). V lost 3 bases, J lost 3 bases, and 9 bases stayed unmatched. The CDR3 runs to 15 residues. The CDR3 sequence is CSASRSSGETDTQYF. The CDR3 DNA reads TGCAGTGCTAGTCGGTCTAGCGGTGAGACAGATACGCAGTATTTT.

Worth noting for this clonotype: A much larger clone lies a single base off, so this may be a read error. The chain carries TRBV7-9 and TRBJ2-5; D might be TRBD2 (5 bases). The germline V gene has CDR1 SEHNR and CDR2 FQNEAQ (reference sequence). The CDR3 runs to 11 residues. The CDR3 sequence: CVSSSGETQYF. The CDR3 bases are TGTGTCAGCAGCTCGGGGGAGACCCAGTACTTC.

This clonotype has a handful of counts. This rearrangement joins TRBV29-1 to TRBJ1-4; D unresolved. V lost 7 bases, J lost 5 bases, and 14 bases lay in between. Germline CDR1 reads SQVTM; CDR2 reads ANQGSEA. CDR3 length: 13 amino acids. CDR3 bases: TGCAGCGCCCTCCCGACGTGGAATGAAAAACTGTTTTTT. Translation gives CSALPTWNEKLFF.

V gene TRBV6-5 combines with J gene TRBJ2-3, with 7 bases matching TRBD1. The germline V gene has CDR1 MNHEY and CDR2 SVGAGI. Trimming removed 2 bases from V and 1 base from J; junction bases left unmatched: 3. The CDR3 has 15 residues. The DNA for the CDR3 is TGTGCCAGCAGTTACCGGGACAGTGGCACAGATACGCAGTATTTT. Residues: CASSYRDSGTDTQYF.

The chain combines TRBV27 with TRBJ2-3; tentatively, D is TRBD2 (5 bases). The CDR3 extends over 14 amino acids. V dropped 2 bases and J dropped 0 bases, with 6 bases sitting between them. Per germline, CDR1 MNHEY and CDR2 SMNVEV (reference sequence). CDR3 region: CASSLGLSTDTQYF. CDR3 in DNA: TGTGCCAGCAGTTTAGGACTCAGCACAGATACGCAGTATTTT.